This TCR beta chain was sequenced for a study of patients and donors after allogeneic stem cell transplantation. The germline gives CDR1 MGHRA, CDR2 YSYEKL. This CDR3 is built from 17 residues. V was trimmed by 0 bases and J by 1 base, leaving 15 bases between them. Only a few counts were recorded for this clonotype. TCRdb called the RT-PCR reads again in MiXCR, with one record for every CDR3 protein. The sample contains some 90,000 distinct CDR3 sequences, 45% to 50% of which appear only once. The sequence was obtained from a human donor who was either an allogeneic HSCT recipient or a stem cell or donor lymphocyte infusion donor (not recorded which). It is not recorded whose cells these are; they may come from a transplant donor. The rearrangement uses TRBV4-1 and TRBJ1-1; D is undetermined. The source material was blood, either unsorted or a sorted T cell fraction (not recorded which). CDR3 coding DNA: TGCGCCAGCAGCCAAGATTTCCCAATGGAAGGGAACACTGAAGCTTTCTTT. Translated, it gives CASSQDFPMEGNTEAFF.